These 24 T cell receptor beta chains were all obtained from the same sample, sequenced in a study of regulatory T cells in long-lasting Graves disease. The TCR beta library used iRepertoire HTBI primers with Arm-PCR amplification of CDR3. MiXCR was run by TCRdb on the multiplex PCR reads, yielding one entry per CDR3 protein. The data show some 450,000 distinct CDR3 sequences, about a sixth seen once. The time point here: newly diagnosed GD, antithyroid drugs for less than 3 months. Following extraction of RNA from PBMCs, that RNA was used to make the TCR library. This same sample was also part of a study on T cells in Graves' hyperthyroidism and ophthalmopathy.

The sample in question was peripheral blood mononuclear cells (PBMCs), obtained at new diagnosis, from a patient treated with antithyroid drugs. The receptor source for this set is a woman aged 30 to 39 with Graves disease.

Notes on this clonotype: Being one base from a much bigger clone, this may be a read error. It is likely a read error, because the conserved phenylalanine at the end of the CDR3 is missing. This chain uses TRBV7-9 with TRBJ1-1, with a tentative D call TRBD1 (6 bases). The V gene lost 1 base and the J gene lost 1 base, with 16 bases spanning the gap. The germline V gene has CDR1 SEHNR and CDR2 FQNEAQ (reference sequence). The CDR3 length is 17 residues. In DNA, the CDR3 is TGTGCCAGCAGCTTAGGCCTTTCTAGCAGGGGGAACACTGAAGCTTTCCTT. Translated: CASSLGLSSRGNTEAFL.

This clonotype was recorded at least ten times. The genes are TRBV28 and TRBJ2-3; TRBD2 matches at 8 bases. The closer fit of TRBJ2-1 to the DNA end suggests the J call may be wrong. The CDR3 extends over 17 amino acids. Looked up from germline, CDR1 is MDHEN and CDR2 is SYDVKM. The CDR3 spells CASSLWSPGLGVYEQFF. The CDR3 DNA is TGTGCCAGCAGTTTATGGTCCCCGGGACTAGGGGTGTATGAGCAGTTCTTC.

This clonotype was observed a few times. The V call is TRBV10-3, the J call TRBJ2-2, with unresolved D. Germline values: CDR1 ENHRY, CDR2 SYGVKD. This CDR3 has 11 residues. Between the trimmed V and J ends, which lost 6 bases and 5 bases, there was a span of 4 bases. The CDR3 DNA reads as TGTGCCATCAGGGAAACCGGGGAGCTGTTTTTT. Translation: CAIRETGELFF.

This rearrangement joins TRBV20-1 to TRBJ1-4; 7 bases align to TRBD1. V lost 3 bases to trimming and J lost 7 bases; unmatched junction nucleotides: 11. From germline, CDR1 is DFQATT and CDR2 SNEGSKA (reference sequence). This CDR3 is 15 amino acids long. The CDR3 sequence: CSARDPGTVIEKLFF. For the CDR3, the DNA is TGCAGTGCTAGGGACCCCGGGACAGTCATTGAAAAACTGTTTTTT.

The V gene is TRBV5-1, the J gene TRBJ2-2; tentatively, D is TRBD2 (6 bases). Trimming stripped 0 bases from V and 4 bases from J, with 10 bases between. Germline-derived CDR1 and CDR2 are SGHRS and YFSETQ. The CDR3 covers 15 residues. In DNA form, the CDR3 reads TGCGCCAGCAGCTTGGACCTAGCGAGCACCGGGGAGCTGTTTTTT. Its protein is CASSLDLASTGELFF. The entire variable domain, with the rest obtained from reference TRBV5-1 and TRBJ2-2, is as follows: KAGVTQTPRYLIKTRGQQVTLSCSPISGHRSVSWYQQTPGQGLQFLFEYFSETQRNKGNFPGRFSGRQFSNSRSEMNVSTLELGDSALYLCASSLDLASTGELFFGEGSRLTVL.

This clonotype was detected many times. The chain links TRBV27 to TRBJ2-1, with TRBD2 matching over 13 bases. Losses at the gene ends were 10 bases for V and 5 bases for J; bases not matched to a gene: 5. The CDR3 length is 14 residues. CDR1 and CDR2 from the germline V gene are MNHEY and SMNVEV (reference sequence). CDR3 amino acids: CAIQGTSGNNEQFF. The CDR3, as DNA: TGTGCCATCCAAGGGACTAGCGGGAACAATGAGCAGTTCTTC.

In its sample, this clonotype was seen many times. The gene calls are TRBV29-1 and TRBJ2-7; D is ambiguous. V lost 7 bases, J lost 3 bases, and 16 bases lay in between. Germline assignment: CDR1 SQVTM and CDR2 ANQGSEA. The CDR3 covers 13 residues. The CDR3 bases are TGCAGCGGCCTGGACGAGAGTGGCTACGAGCAGTACTTC. Protein sequence: CSGLDESGYEQYF.

The table lists this clonotype with a few counts. The chain couples TRBV18 to TRBJ1-5; D is unresolved. Germline V gene sequence: CDR1 KGHSH, CDR2 LQKENI. V was shortened by 3 bases and J by 6 bases, with 18 bases between the two germline ends. The CDR3 loop spans 16 amino acids. Here the CDR3 DNA reads TGTGCCAGCTCACCTACAGCCTCCCAGGAGGGTCAGCCCCAGCATTTT. It encodes CASSPTASQEGQPQHF.

This clonotype occurred a few times. The chain couples TRBV4-3 to TRBJ2-2; D call uncertain. The CDR3 runs 15 residues. Trimming took 0 bases from V and 1 from J, leaving 6 bases between them. Looked up from germline, CDR1 is LGHNA and CDR2 is YSLEER. CDR3 DNA: TGCGCCAGCAGCCAAGATCCACTGAACACCGGGGAGCTGTTTTTT. Protein product: CASSQDPLNTGELFF.

This clonotype was observed once. This may come from a read error, since a much larger clone is one base off. The gene calls are TRBV6-5 and TRBJ2-1; 9 bases are a match to TRBD2. Germline CDR1 reads MNHEY; CDR2 reads SVGAGI. The CDR3 consists of 17 residues. Here the CDR3 reads CASSYSSGSSSYNVQFF. CDR3 nucleotide sequence: TGTGCCAGCAGTTACTCTAGCGGGAGTTCTTCCTACAATGTGCAGTTCTTC.

At least ten counts were recorded for this clonotype. This chain joins TRBV7-3 and TRBJ2-1; possibly TRBD1 or TRBD2 for D (6 bases each). The CDR3 runs 14 residues. Germline V CDR1 and CDR2: SGHTA, FQGTGA. Trimming removed 2 bases from V and 13 bases from J, with 18 bases in between. The CDR3 sequence: CASSLDRGAGGQFF. For the CDR3, the DNA is TGTGCCAGCAGCTTAGATAGGGGGGCTGGGGGCCAGTTCTTC.

The chain has TRBV19 and TRBJ2-1, with TRBD1 matching over 12 bases. Trimming removed 4 bases from V and 2 bases from J; junction bases left unmatched: 6. The germline V gene has CDR1 LNHDA and CDR2 SQIVND (reference sequence). The CDR3 is 17 amino acids. The CDR3 spells CASSKGQGAPTYNEQFF. The CDR3 DNA follows: TGTGCCAGTAGTAAGGGACAGGGGGCACCTACCTACAATGAGCAGTTCTTC.

Many counts were recorded for this clonotype. The chain uses TRBV30 and TRBJ2-7; 7 bases map to TRBD2. CDR1 is GTSNPN and CDR2 is SVGIG in the germline V gene (reference sequence). Germline trimming cut 4 bases from V and 0 bases from J; bases unmatched to any gene: 3. The CDR3 is 13 amino acids. As DNA, the CDR3 is TGTGCCTGGAAGCGGGACTCCTCCTACGAGCAGTACTTC. It is translated as CAWKRDSSYEQYF.

V gene TRBV3-1 combines with J gene TRBJ1-4; D unresolved. This CDR3 region has 13 residues. CDR1 and CDR2 (germline): LGHDT, YNNKEL (reference sequence). V shed 8 bases and J shed 7 bases, with 14 bases lying between them. The CDR3 DNA follows: TGTGCCAGCGGGTGGACGGACCTTGAAAAACTGTTTTTT. Translating gives CASGWTDLEKLFF. Complete variable domain (other parts from reference TRBV3-1 and TRBJ1-4): DTAVSQTPKYLVTQMGNDKSIKCEQNLGHDTMYWYKQDSKKFLKIMFSYNNKELIINETVPNRFSPKSPDKAHLNLHINSLELGDSAVYFCASGWTDLEKLFFGSGTQLSVL.

This clonotype came up many times. The chain employs TRBV7-9 and TRBJ2-3; the match to TRBD1 covers 8 bases. V shed 5 bases, J shed 2 bases, and the junction held 9 bases outside the gene matches. Germline CDR1 and CDR2: SEHNR and FQNEAQ (reference sequence). This CDR3 is 16 amino acids long. The CDR3 is CASSLTGTGFTDTQYF. CDR3 nucleotides: TGTGCCAGCAGCCTCACCGGGACAGGATTCACAGATACGCAGTATTTT. Complete variable domain (other parts from reference TRBV7-9 and TRBJ2-3): DTGVSQNPRHKITKRGQNVTFRCDPISEHNRLYWYRQTLGQGPEFLTYFQNEAQLEKSRLLSDRFSAERPKGSFSTLEIQRTEQGDSAMYLCASSLTGTGFTDTQYFGPGTRLTVL.

This clonotype was detected many times. The CDR3 sequence is CASSEQPGLSIYNEQFF. Written as DNA, the CDR3 is TGTGCCAGCAGTGAGCAACCGGGACTGTCGATATACAATGAGCAGTTCTTC. V and J are TRBV6-1 and TRBJ2-1, with a possible D match to TRBD2 (6 bases). The V gene's germline CDR1 is MNHNS and CDR2 SASEGT. The CDR3 consists of 17 residues. V was pared by 3 bases and J by 4 bases, with 19 bases between.

This clonotype showed up many times. This rearrangement joins TRBV6-2 or TRBV6-3 to TRBJ2-3; TRBD2 might be the D (5 bases). The length of the CDR3 is 17 residues. CDR1 MNHEY and CDR2 SVGEGT come from the germline V gene. The V end lost 0 bases, the J end lost 4 bases, and 17 bases lay between the germline ends. The CDR3 DNA reads as TGTGCCAGCAGTTACTCGAGCCTAGCCGGTAGCGCAGATACGCAGTATTTT. It translates to CASSYSSLAGSADTQYF.

This clonotype showed up just a few times. V and J are TRBV7-9 and TRBJ2-7; 8 bases map to TRBD1. The germline gives CDR1 SEHNR, CDR2 FQNEAQ (reference sequence). The CDR3 length is 17 residues. V trimming: 0 bases; J trimming: 4 bases; junction bases outside the gene matches: 11. CDR3 DNA sequence: TGTGCCAGCAGCTTAGCCGCGGGACAGGACAAGGCGTACGAGCAGTACTTC. The encoded protein is CASSLAAGQDKAYEQYF.

This clonotype was seen a few times. The chain joins TRBV24-1 to TRBJ2-1, with D perhaps matching TRBD1 or TRBD2 (5 bases each). V lost 9 bases, J lost 4 bases, and 12 bases lay in between. The CDR3 spans 13 residues. Germline CDR1 reads KGHDR; CDR2 reads SFDVKD. DNA for the CDR3: TGTGCCACCGGGCAGGGAGATTACAATGAGCAGTTCTTC. Protein: CATGQGDYNEQFF.

CDR3 DNA sequence: TGTGCCAGCAGTTGGGGTAGCGAGCAGTTCTTC. As protein: CASSWGSEQFF. The V call is TRBV6-5, the J call TRBJ2-1; D unresolved. The V end lost 4 bases, the J end lost 10 bases, and 8 bases lay between the germline ends. Germline V gene data show CDR1 as MNHEY and CDR2 as SVGAGI. The CDR3 runs 11 residues.

The chain recombines TRBV9 with TRBJ2-2; TRBD2 aligns across 8 bases. The CDR3 runs to 17 residues. CDR1 is SGDLS and CDR2 is YYNGEE in the germline V gene. J gave up 7 bases and V 4 bases, and 15 bases lay outside the gene matches. CDR3 in DNA: TGTGCCAGCAGCCCCCTGGCCGGTCGGGAGGGCGGCGGGGAGCTGTTTTTT. This encodes CASSPLAGREGGGELFF.

The rearrangement uses TRBV7-9 and TRBJ2-2, with 9 bases aligning to TRBD1. Germline CDR1 reads SEHNR; CDR2 reads FQNEAQ (reference sequence). V was pared by 5 bases and J by 8 bases, with 12 bases of the junction left unmatched. The CDR3 covers 16 residues. CDR3 in amino acids: CASSIGQGPRSGELFF. CDR3 nucleotides: TGTGCCAGCAGCATTGGACAGGGGCCTCGATCTGGGGAGCTGTTTTTT.

In its sample, this clonotype was seen many times. The V and J genes are TRBV2 and TRBJ2-2; 9 nucleotides line up with TRBD1. The germline V gene has CDR1 SNHLY and CDR2 FYNNEI. This CDR3 is 15 amino acids long. Trimming removed 7 bases from V and 6 bases from J; junction bases left unmatched: 9. The CDR3 is CASTKDRGGAGELFF. Here the CDR3 DNA reads TGTGCCAGCACTAAGGACAGGGGTGGGGCCGGGGAGCTGTTTTTT.

As for this clonotype: Being one base from a much bigger clone, this may be a read error. The rearrangement uses TRBV20-1 and TRBJ2-1; D may match TRBD1 or TRBD2 (5 bases each). Germline-derived CDR1 and CDR2 are DFQATT and SNEGSKA (reference sequence). The CDR3 covers 14 residues. The CDR3 protein is CSAISGSSYSEQFF. CDR3 sequence (DNA): TGCAGTGCCATCTCAGGGAGCTCCTACAGTGAGCAGTTCTTC.